This TCR beta chain is drawn from a study of regulatory T cells in long-lasting Graves disease. Study information: Prior antithyroid drug treatment in newly diagnosed Graves' patients lasted under 3 months. Study findings and constraints: Persistent disease samples used TRBV28, TRBJ1-2 and TRBJ2-5 preferentially.

V was clipped by 5 bases and J by 0 bases, with 17 bases between them. Germline lookup yields CDR1 SGHRS and CDR2 YFSETQ. The CDR3 contains 17 residues. Indicated time point: newly diagnosed GD, antithyroid drugs for less than 3 months. Following extraction of RNA from PBMCs, that RNA was used to make the TCR library. Approximately 9 milliliters of peripheral blood went into EDTA tubes. The TCR beta library used iRepertoire HTBI primers with Arm-PCR amplification of CDR3. MiXCR, run by TCRdb on the multiplex PCR reads, gives a single entry per CDR3 protein. The data contain about 560,000 distinct CDR3 sequences, roughly a sixth of them singletons. This clonotype occurred a few times. What it binds is not known. In addition, the sample was reused for a study of T cells in Graves' hyperthyroidism and ophthalmopathy. That work contributes: Graves' hyperthyroidism is called stable when ophthalmopathy does not progress within 18 months.

This clonotype originated in a man younger than 35 with Graves disease. V and J are TRBV5-1 and TRBJ1-4; TRBD1 might be the D (5 bases). The sample was peripheral blood mononuclear cells (PBMCs), taken at new diagnosis, from a patient treated with antithyroid drugs. The CDR3 DNA reads TGCGCCAGCAGGCCCGGGACGGGTGATGCAACTAATGAAAAACTGTTTTTT. Its translation is CASRPGTGDATNEKLFF.